The clone carrying this T cell receptor (beta chain) has a handful of counts. Its antigen is as yet unknown. Constant-segment primers served in 5'RACE that generated TCR alpha and TCR beta cDNA libraries bearing sample barcodes and UMIs. Via MiXCR, TCRdb re-called the 5' RACE reads, giving one row per CDR3 protein. Altogether approximately 250,000 distinct CDR3 sequences are present, roughly 16% being singletons, with the ten largest covering roughly 23%. The ends were cut back, 5 bases at V and 4 bases at J, with 14 bases in the middle. Germline V CDR1 and CDR2: SGHVS, FQNEAQ. CDR3 length: 14 amino acids. This specimen comes from a study of T-cell memory formation after mild COVID-19. The wider study: TCR clusters were mostly confined to one donor each. Study observations and caveats: Memory cells collected pre-infection included some clones that later responded, suggesting cross-reactive memory joined. Clones which contracted sat mainly in CM and EM if CD4+, and in EMRA if CD8+.

This TCR was recovered from a man aged 18 to 30 who had mild COVID-19 (a few samples of this study predate the infection). Cell type and time point are not known. The chain joins TRBV7-8 to TRBJ1-2; tentative D call: TRBD1 (6 bases). Specimen: PBMCs or a T cell subset sorted from them (not recorded which). The CDR3 sequence is CASSDRDTIYGYTF. Written as DNA, the CDR3 is TGTGCCAGCAGCGACCGGGACACCATCTATGGCTACACCTTC.